This TCR beta chain was observed in a study of circulating CD8 cells and anti-PD-1 response in melanoma. Overall study context: Patients received intravenous nivolumab, 3 mg/kg, every 2 weeks.

With 8 bases clipped from V and 6 bases from J, the junction kept 6 bases outside the gene matches. This CDR3 comprises 14 residues. From germline, CDR1 is SNHLY and CDR2 FYNNEI. Study-wide points: The cohort mixed treatment-naive and previously treated patients. Expanded sorted subsets were checked for tumor reactivity using peptides.

This clonotype is deemed medium-sized. Its antigen remains unidentified. From live CD3+CD8+TCRalphabeta+ cells, four PD-1 and/or TIGIT subsets were sorted. The QIAseq Immune Repertoire TCR panel built the libraries from around 15 ng of total RNA. TCRdb recomputed calls from the reads with MiXCR, one row per CDR3 protein. In the table there are 1,500 to 2,000 distinct CDR3 sequences, over 5.5% of which are singletons. The specimen comprised CD8+ T cells from PBMCs, sampled at baseline or after one month of anti-PD-1 therapy (not recorded which). The rearrangement links TRBV2 to TRBJ2-1; 11 nucleotides align to TRBD2. This clonotype was sampled from a human donor with melanoma. The CDR3 is CASPLAGGSNEQFF. The CDR3 DNA sequence: TGTGCCAGCCCTTTAGCGGGAGGGAGCAATGAGCAGTTCTTC.